This T cell receptor beta chain was identified during a study of CD8 T cells in ankylosing spondylitis (dated 2017 in TCRdb). Regarding the study in general: The study set out to find disease-linked TCR variants by profiling T cell receptor beta repertoires in ankylosing spondylitis patients and healthy donors. The whole study cohort included 108 healthy donors and around 24 ankylosing spondylitis patients. Peripheral blood was sampled, and synovial fluid was also collected from ankylosing spondylitis patients.

V has 1 base trimmed and J has 5 bases trimmed; junction bases matching no gene number 5. CDR3 length: 16 amino acids, cysteine to phenylalanine. The CDR3 DNA has 48 bases and is translated from base 1. What the study reported, not specific to this receptor: Significant enrichment of the disease-linked clones was reported in matched synovial fluid samples from ankylosing spondylitis patients. A TCR beta motif of 7 or 8 highly homologous amino acid variants appeared characteristic of blood from ankylosing spondylitis patients. Some motif variants had previously been reported in the synovial fluid and blood of reactive arthritis patients, which suggests shared mechanisms of disease initiation. The disease-linked clones had a CD8+ phenotype and were found at relatively low frequencies in peripheral blood.

Notes on this clonotype: It has no known antigen specificity. Base qualities are not provided; no much larger clone lies one nucleotide away.

The listed sequencing device is Illumina HiSeq 2500. Quantitative 5'-RACE with molecular barcodes was used to prepare TCR beta libraries. Per the authors' processing: To identify disease-linked TCR variants, a new computational method was used, one built on a probabilistic model of VDJ rearrangement. TCRdb took the public reads, trimmed them with fastp at Q25, ran MiXCR for clone calling and kept in-frame beta chains. Duplicate CDR3 protein sequences are folded into a single record with the most common DNA and genes. TCRdb, not the original authors, processed these V and J calls. Within this sample are under 850,000 distinct CDR3 sequences, with around 20% of them counted one time only. The top ten clonotypes cover 19% of the sample.

In this chain, TRBV12-3 or TRBV12-4 is recombined with TRBJ2-1, with 10 bases in between that match TRBD2. The sample taken for sequencing was blood, either unsorted or a sorted T cell fraction (not recorded which). The receptor comes from a male donor with ankylosing spondylitis. CDR3 protein: CASSLGPAGGNNEQFF. The base sequence is TGTGCCAGCAGTTTAGGACCAGCGGGAGGGAACAATGAGCAGTTCTTC.